This TCR beta chain was identified during a study of T cells expressing NK-cell markers. Whole-study context: Seven sequenced donors out of eight were HCMV-seropositive, one seronegative.

For each CDR3 protein, TCRdb gives one entry from its re-call of the 5' RACE reads, without DNA. This listing includes roughly 280,000 distinct CDR3 sequences. This CDR3 has 14 residues. Per the germline V gene, CDR1 is MNHEY and CDR2 is SVGAGI. V gene TRBV6-5 combines with J gene TRBJ1-1; TCRdb proposes TRBD1, but this gene call is untestable without DNA. Sequencing used blood T cells: a sorted CD56 or NKG2C T cell subset, CD4+ or CD8+ T cells, or bulk PBMC T cells (not recorded which). The source of this sequence is a man between 18 and 29 years old in good health. CDR3: CASSWGQGAVEAFF.